One sample yielded the 18 T cell receptor beta chains listed below, sequenced in a study of a mutant IDH1 vaccine in newly diagnosed glioma. This sample's time point: week 5, during vaccination. What each vaccine dose contained was 300 ug of mutant IDH1 20-mer peptide, accompanied by topical imiquimod. These receptors' antigens are unknown. This table comes from immunoSEQ multiplex PCR, and its TCRdb copy is limited to in-frame clones, with some not included. The sample lists 40,000 or so clones, around 78% occurring once. The specimen comprised PBMCs, sampled from a glioma patient whose treatment included an IDH1 peptide vaccine. The receptors were gathered from a man aged 40-55 years with glioma.

This clone was recorded only once. The chain recombines TRBV27 with TRBJ2-4; D perhaps matches TRBD1 (7 bases). V was shortened by 4 bases and J by 6 bases, with 19 bases between the two germline ends. The CDR3 sequence is 16 residues long. Germline CDR1 reads MNHEY; CDR2 reads SMNVEV (reference sequence). The CDR3 loop reads CASSSRVEGAGNIQYF. The CDR3 DNA follows: TGTGCCAGCAGTTCCCGGGTGGAGGGGGCGGGAAACATTCAGTACTTC.

The V call is TRBV7-9, the J call TRBJ1-1; no clear D. Per the germline V gene, CDR1 is SEHNR and CDR2 is FQNEAQ (reference sequence). This CDR3 has 13 amino acids. The V end lost 4 bases, the J end lost 0 bases, and 6 bases lay between the germline ends. The CDR3 DNA is TGTGCCAGCAGCTCTCCACTGAACACTGAAGCTTTCTTT. The encoded protein is CASSSPLNTEAFF.

The chain couples TRBV6-1 to TRBJ2-3; 7 bases are a match to TRBD1. The CDR3 contains 14 residues. The J segment lost 2 bases and the V segment lost 4 bases, leaving 3 bases of the junction unmatched. CDR1 and CDR2 from the germline V gene are MNHNS and SASEGT. The CDR3 DNA sequence: TGTGCCAGCAGTGTGGACAGGCACACAGATACGCAGTATTTT. Amino acids: CASSVDRHTDTQYF.

The chain uses TRBV4-2 and TRBJ2-2; 8 nucleotides align to TRBD1. The CDR3 runs to 16 residues. Trimming cost V 3 bases and J 0 bases; bases outside gene matches: 3. Germline V lookup: CDR1 LGHNA, CDR2 YNFKEQ. In DNA form, the CDR3 reads TGTGCCAGCAGCCACGAGACAGGGGCGAACACCGGGGAGCTGTTTTTT. Translated: CASSHETGANTGELFF.

The chain uses TRBV2 and TRBJ2-5, with 13 nucleotides matching TRBD2. Germline assignment: CDR1 SNHLY and CDR2 FYNNEI. This CDR3 contains 21 residues. With V trimmed by 6 bases and J by 1 base, 20 bases remained unmatched. CDR3 nucleotides: TGTGCCAGCAGCCTAAATGGACCGGGACTAGCGGGGCCCGGATCCCAAGAGACCCAGTACTTC. Translated, it gives CASSLNGPGLAGPGSQETQYF.

This chain uses TRBV7-3 with TRBJ2-7; 9 bases fit TRBD2. The J segment lost 5 bases and the V segment lost 2 bases, leaving 1 base of the junction unmatched. This CDR3 has 13 residues. In germline, CDR1 is SGHTA, CDR2 FQGTGA. The CDR3 DNA reads TGTGCCAGCAGCTTAGCTAGCGGGGACGAGCAGTACTTC. Translating gives CASSLASGDEQYF.

The chain uses TRBV6-5 and TRBJ1-3; no reliable D call. Looked up from germline, CDR1 is MNHEY and CDR2 is SVGAGI. The CDR3 is made up of 16 amino acids. V lost 0 bases and J 2 bases, leaving 11 bases between the germline ends. The CDR3 DNA is TGTGCCAGCAGTTACTCGTATCAGCGCACTGGAAACACCATATATTTT. Protein: CASSYSYQRTGNTIYF.

The chain is built from TRBV5-6 and TRBJ2-3; D tentatively fits TRBD1 or TRBD2 (5 bases each). The CDR3 consists of 13 residues. Trimming left V 3 bases short and J 8 bases short, with 13 bases between. Germline CDR1 reads SGHDT; CDR2 reads YYEEEE. CDR3 in amino acids: CASSSGIGGTQYF. DNA for the CDR3: TGTGCCAGCAGCTCGGGAATTGGGGGTACGCAGTATTTT.

The J gene is TRBJ1-1, the V gene TRBV7-9; 9 bases are a match to TRBD1. Germline V lookup: CDR1 SEHNR, CDR2 FQNEAQ (reference sequence). There are 16 residues in the CDR3. The ends lost 3 bases at V and 3 bases at J; junction bases unmatched: 8. Written as DNA, the CDR3 is TGTGCCAGCAGCTTGGGGGACAGGGCTGGGCACACTGAAGCTTTCTTT. This codes for CASSLGDRAGHTEAFF.

CDR3 residues: CASSESPWNIQYF. The CDR3 DNA reads as TGTGCCAGCAGTGAGAGTCCCTGGAACATTCAGTACTTC. This chain connects TRBV6-1 to TRBJ2-4, with no clear D. V dropped 3 bases and J dropped 7 bases, with 10 bases sitting between them. Germline V gives CDR1 MNHNS, CDR2 SASEGT. The CDR3 runs to 13 residues.

The rearrangement links TRBV7-2 to TRBJ1-3; D is undetermined. The germline gives CDR1 SGHTA, CDR2 FQGNSA. The length of the CDR3 is 15 residues. The V gene lost 0 bases and the J gene lost 0 bases, with 6 bases spanning the gap. The chain's CDR3 is CASSLAGSSGNTIYF. The CDR3 bases are TGTGCCAGCAGCTTAGCTGGCAGCTCTGGAAACACCATATATTTT.

DNA for the CDR3: TGTGCCAGCAGCACGGCGGCAGGGGCTATAAGCAATCAGCCCCAGCATTTT. Its protein product is CASSTAAGAISNQPQHF. The V gene is TRBV7-8, the J gene TRBJ1-5; TRBD1 is a possible D gene (6 bases). V lost 5 bases and J lost 1, with 18 bases in between. CDR1 is SGHVS, CDR2 FQNEAQ, per germline. This CDR3 region has 17 residues.

The chain links TRBV7-2 to TRBJ1-6; D uncertain. This CDR3 spans 14 amino acids. The ends were cut back, 1 base at V and 6 bases at J, with 7 bases in the middle. Germline assignment: CDR1 SGHTA and CDR2 FQGNSA. The CDR3 here is CASSLVGGNSPLHF. The CDR3 nucleotides read TGTGCCAGCAGCTTAGTCGGTGGTAATTCACCCCTCCACTTT.

This chain connects TRBV27 to TRBJ1-1, with 9 bases fitting TRBD1. This CDR3 has 14 residues. Germline V gene lookup returns CDR1 MNHEY and CDR2 SMNVEV (reference sequence). With 5 bases clipped from V and 10 bases from J, the junction kept 11 bases outside the gene matches. The CDR3 DNA sequence: TGTGCCAGCAGTGCCGCCGGGACAGGGAGGACAGCTTTCTTT. This codes for CASSAAGTGRTAFF.

The rearrangement uses TRBV10-1 and TRBJ1-1; TRBD1 aligns across 8 bases. The germline CDR1 and CDR2 sequences are WNHNN and SYGVQD (reference sequence). Trimming took 5 bases from V and 1 from J; bases not matched to a gene: 6. This CDR3 has 15 residues. CDR3 loop: CASSQTGAANTEAFF. The CDR3 DNA reads TGCGCCAGCAGTCAGACAGGGGCCGCGAACACTGAAGCTTTCTTT.

V usage is TRBV9 and J usage is TRBJ2-5; D tentatively reads TRBD1 or TRBD2 (5 bases each). Trimming cost V 3 bases and J 2 bases, with 11 bases left between them. This CDR3 comprises 14 residues. CDR1 is SGDLS, CDR2 YYNGEE, per germline. CDR3 sequence: CASSGGTFQETQYF. The CDR3 nucleotides read TGTGCCAGCAGCGGTGGGACCTTTCAAGAGACCCAGTACTTC. The variable domain in full, completed from reference TRBV9 and TRBJ2-5, reads DSGVTQTPKHLITATGQRVTLRCSPRSGDLSVYWYQQSLDQGLQFLIQYYNGEERAKGNILERFSAQQFPDLHSELNLSSLELGDSALYFCASSGGTFQETQYFGPGTRLLVL.

In this sample, this clone turned up a few times. The rearrangement joins TRBV5-1 to TRBJ2-5; 12 positions match TRBD2. The CDR3 totals 17 residues. The germline V gene has CDR1 SGHRS and CDR2 YFSETQ. Trimming at V came to 1 base and at J to 2 bases, leaving 6 bases not matched to a gene. The DNA for the CDR3 is TGCGCCAGCAGCTTGTTTGGACTAGCGGGGCCTCAAGAGACCCAGTACTTC. Translating gives CASSLFGLAGPQETQYF.

The chain is built from TRBV30 and TRBJ2-3; 7 nucleotides line up with TRBD2. The CDR3 spans 15 residues. V gave up 1 base and J gave up 4 bases; unmatched junction bases: 8. Germline CDR1 reads GTSNPN; CDR2 reads SVGIG (reference sequence). The CDR3 nucleotides read TGTGCCTGGAGTGGGGGCGGGGGTAGCGCAGATACGCAGTATTTT. Protein: CAWSGGGGSADTQYF.